These 10 T cell receptor beta chains were all obtained from the same sample, sequenced in a study of identical twins. MiXCR, run by TCRdb on the 5' RACE reads, gives a single entry per CDR3 protein. The sample consists of around 250,000 distinct CDR3 sequences, about 13% of them appearing once. These records were also assigned to another study, of yellow fever vaccine responses in identical twins.

What was sequenced was memory (CD45RO+) T cells sorted from blood. The receptors stem from a woman younger than 35 in good health.

The table lists this clonotype with a few counts. The rearrangement uses TRBV20-1 and TRBJ2-1, with D possibly TRBD1 on 6 matching bases. Deletions cut 5 bases from V and 3 bases from J, with 17 bases between. CDR1 is DFQATT, CDR2 SNEGSKA, per germline (reference sequence). The CDR3 length is 15 residues. In DNA, the CDR3 is TGCAGTGCTCCACCACCGGGACAAGACTACAATGAGCAGTTCTTC. It is translated as CSAPPPGQDYNEQFF.

This rearrangement joins TRBV6-1 to TRBJ1-6, with D possibly matching TRBD1 (6 bases). Germline V lookup: CDR1 MNHNS, CDR2 SASEGT. There are 16 residues in the CDR3. Trimming shortened V by 6 bases and J by 5 bases, and 17 bases separated the two germline ends. The CDR3 sequence: CASRNILQGNNSPLHF. The CDR3 DNA reads as TGTGCCAGCAGGAACATTCTACAGGGAAATAATTCACCCCTCCACTTT.

At least ten counts were recorded for this clonotype. For the CDR3, the DNA is TGTGCCAGCAGCCAAGTGATTTCCAGACTAGCGGGCTACAATGAGCAGTTCTTC. This sequence encodes CASSQVISRLAGYNEQFF. The rearrangement uses TRBV14 and TRBJ2-1, with 10 bases identical to TRBD2. The length of the CDR3 is 18 residues. In germline, CDR1 is SGHDN, CDR2 FVKESK. With 1 base clipped from V and 3 bases from J, the junction kept 9 bases outside the gene matches.

V is TRBV5-1 and J is TRBJ2-3; the match to TRBD2 covers 13 bases. This CDR3 spans 15 amino acids. J gave up 2 bases and V 4 bases, and 1 base lay outside the gene matches. The V gene's germline CDR1 is SGHRS and CDR2 YFSETQ. CDR3 region: CASSGTSGVTDTQYF. The CDR3 bases are TGCGCCAGCAGCGGGACTAGCGGGGTCACAGATACGCAGTATTTT. Full variable domain (remainder filled in from reference TRBV5-1 and TRBJ2-3): KAGVTQTPRYLIKTRGQQVTLSCSPISGHRSVSWYQQTPGQGLQFLFEYFSETQRNKGNFPGRFSGRQFSNSRSEMNVSTLELGDSALYLCASSGTSGVTDTQYFGPGTRLTVL.

This clonotype was observed a handful of times. This chain joins TRBV12-3 or TRBV12-4 and TRBJ1-4; 8 nucleotides match TRBD1. J gave up 5 bases and V 6 bases, and 8 bases lay outside the gene matches. The CDR3 is made up of 15 amino acids. CDR3: CASSPGQGRNEKLFF. The CDR3 DNA follows: TGTGCCAGCAGCCCCGGACAGGGACGGAATGAAAAACTGTTTTTT.

This clonotype was observed a few times. The chain has TRBV20-1 and TRBJ1-6; D not certain. CDR3 length equals 12 residues. From germline, CDR1 is DFQATT and CDR2 SNEGSKA (reference sequence). V shed 6 bases and J shed 7 bases, with 10 bases lying between them. As DNA, the CDR3 is TGCAGTGCGAAGGGTTGGAATTCACCCCTCCACTTT. Its protein is CSAKGWNSPLHF.

This clonotype was found many times. CDR3 in amino acids: CASSPGTANYGYTF. CDR3 nucleotides: TGTGCCAGCAGTCCCGGGACAGCTAACTATGGCTACACCTTC. The chain carries TRBV12-3 or TRBV12-4 and TRBJ1-2; 7 bases agree with TRBD1. With 5 bases clipped from V and 0 bases from J, the junction kept 3 bases outside the gene matches. This CDR3 region has 14 residues.

A few counts support this clonotype. The chain couples TRBV4-2 to TRBJ2-2; D perhaps matches TRBD1 (5 bases). Germline assignment: CDR1 LGHNA and CDR2 YNFKEQ. The V end was cut by 3 bases, the J end by 0 bases, with 11 bases between. The CDR3 has 16 amino acids. The CDR3 sequence: CASSHGPGTNTGELFF. CDR3 sequence (DNA): TGTGCCAGCAGCCACGGGCCAGGGACGAACACCGGGGAGCTGTTTTTT.

The chain employs TRBV6-5 and TRBJ2-4; D is unresolved. CDR1 MNHEY and CDR2 SVGAGI come from the germline V gene. Trimming took 4 bases from V and 0 from J, leaving 7 bases between them. The CDR3 extends over 14 amino acids. CDR3 protein: CASSSTLAKNIQYF. CDR3 sequence (DNA): TGTGCCAGCAGTTCTACTTTAGCCAAAAACATTCAGTACTTC.

The chain employs TRBV20-1 and TRBJ1-2; D call uncertain. CDR3 size: 14 residues. CDR1 DFQATT and CDR2 SNEGSKA come from the germline V gene (reference sequence). V dropped 3 bases and J dropped 6 bases, with 17 bases sitting between them. CDR3 protein: CSARDPSRSHGYTF. As DNA, the CDR3 is TGCAGTGCTAGGGACCCCTCCCGGTCCCATGGCTACACCTTC.